This T cell receptor (beta chain) was identified during a study of blood T cells in healthy people across ages. Combining a sample-barcoded 5' primer with a J-beta primer mix, a second PCR ran for roughly 6 to 11 cycles. TCRdb passed the 5' RACE reads through MiXCR, listing each CDR3 protein once. The sample consists of around 1,600,000 distinct CDR3 sequences, roughly 43% of them appearing once. V lost 5 bases, J lost 2 bases, and 10 bases lay in between. The germline CDR1 and CDR2 sequences are SGHTA and FQGNSA. CDR3 size: 13 residues. The chain combines TRBV7-2 with TRBJ2-7; D gene unclear. The sequence came from a woman between 18 and 29 years old in good health. Sequencing was done on a sample of blood. CDR3: CASSPSPAYEQYF. Here the CDR3 DNA reads TGTGCCAGCAGCCCGTCCCCGGCCTACGAGCAGTACTTC.